What follows is one T cell receptor (beta chain) and its context. Generated by immunoSEQ multiplex PCR, the TCRdb table keeps only in-frame clones and is missing some. The top ten clones hold 0.9% to 1.4% of a sample with millions of clones, over 85% of them seen once. V shed 8 bases and J 0 bases; nucleotides not matched to a gene: 7. This CDR3 region has 14 residues. In germline, CDR1 is MDHEN, CDR2 SYDVKM. This sample stems from a study of shared clonotypes between healthy human individuals. Naive CD8 populations comprised CD45RO-negative cells positively selected for CCR7, excluding terminally differentiated effector memory CD45RA+ cells.

This receptor was taken from a man between 18 and 35 years old in good health. The rearrangement uses TRBV28 and TRBJ2-7; 7 bases fit TRBD1. Input material: naive CD8+ T cells sorted from blood. CDR3 DNA sequence: TGTGCCAGCGCGAACAGGGGTAGCTCCTACGAGCAGTACTTC. It encodes CASANRGSSYEQYF.